These 10 T cell receptor beta chains were all obtained from the same sample, sequenced in a study of T cell repertoires in cytomegalovirus infection (dated by TCRdb to about 2019). Their target antigens are unknown. The treatment or condition label, read with the paper, signifies: in vitro stimulation with specific CMV peptide epitopes to enrich CMV-specific T cells. Instrument used: Illumina HiSeq 1500. TCRdb redid the processing of the public reads, applying fastp at Q25 and MiXCR, and retained in-frame beta chains. Each entry is one CDR3 protein sequence, shown with its most common DNA and genes. The sample table holds approximately 310,000 distinct CDR3 sequences, of which roughly 25% were seen once. The ten top clones hold more than 10% of the sample. The specimen comprised cultured PBMCs, sampled from culture after CMV antigen stimulation. The receptors shown here come from a human donor in good health (CMV status not recorded). Some clones in this sample may be carry-over from other donors' samples.

This clonotype was detected a few times. J is TRBJ2-7 and V is TRBV4-1, with 8 bases lining up with TRBD2. From germline, CDR1 is MGHRA and CDR2 YSYEKL. V lost 2 bases, J lost 5 bases, and 11 bases stayed unmatched. This CDR3 is 16 amino acids long. The CDR3 sequence: CASSQPLSGRGNEQYF. CDR3 DNA: TGCGCCAGCAGCCAACCACTCAGCGGGAGAGGCAACGAGCAGTACTTC.

There are many counts of this clonotype. This chain links TRBV4-1 with TRBJ1-2; 7 bases are shared with TRBD1. The trim removed 4 bases at V and 8 bases at J, leaving 7 bases unmatched. This CDR3 has 13 residues. Looked up from germline, CDR1 is MGHRA and CDR2 is YSYEKL. For the CDR3, the DNA is TGCGCCAGCAGCCGGGGGACAGTACTGGGCTACACCTTC. Its protein product is CASSRGTVLGYTF.

This clonotype was counted between two and nine times. The CDR3 nucleotides are TGCGCCAGCAGCCAAGTAACAGGTGAAGCTTTCTTT. Translating it yields CASSQVTGEAFF. V gene TRBV4-1 combines with J gene TRBJ1-1, with a possible D match to TRBD1 (5 bases). V lost 1 base, J lost 7 bases, and 7 bases lay in between. In germline, CDR1 is MGHRA, CDR2 YSYEKL. This CDR3 is 12 amino acids long.

The chain recombines TRBV19 with TRBJ2-7, with D possibly being TRBD2 (6 bases). The CDR3 consists of 13 residues. V lost 6 bases to trimming and J lost 6 bases, with 15 bases between them. CDR1 is LNHDA and CDR2 is SQIVND in the germline V gene (reference sequence). CDR3 in DNA: TGTGCCAGTAGCACCCCCGGGAGTCCCGAGCAGTACGTC. Translating gives CASSTPGSPEQYV.

The rearrangement links TRBV7-8 to TRBJ1-5; D call uncertain. The ends were cut back, 4 bases at V and 0 bases at J, with 4 bases in the middle. This CDR3 is 13 amino acids long. Germline CDR1 SGHVS, CDR2 FQNEAQ. In nucleotides, the CDR3 is TGTGCCAGCAGCTGGTATAGCAATCAGCCCCAGCATTTT. It is translated as CASSWYSNQPQHF.

CDR3 residues: CSARDVRGTSAAYEQYF. The DNA for the CDR3 is TGCAGTGCTAGAGATGTTCGAGGTACTAGCGCTGCCTACGAGCAGTACTTC. The chain uses TRBV20-1 and TRBJ2-7, with 7 positions matching TRBD2. Germline trimming cut 0 bases from V and 2 bases from J; bases unmatched to any gene: 13. CDR1 and CDR2 (germline): DFQATT, SNEGSKA (reference sequence). The CDR3 extends over 17 amino acids.

This clonotype was picked up many times. The genes are TRBV7-8 and TRBJ1-5; D unresolved. Trimming took 3 bases from V and 4 from J, leaving 13 bases between them. Germline V gene lookup returns CDR1 SGHVS and CDR2 FQNEAQ. This CDR3 contains 15 residues. This chain's CDR3 is CASSLGRALNQPQHF. The CDR3 region has the DNA TGTGCCAGCAGCTTGGGGAGAGCACTTAATCAGCCCCAGCATTTT.

This clonotype appeared many times. The chain employs TRBV7-2 and TRBJ2-2; D not resolved. The CDR3 is made up of 15 amino acids. Germline CDR1 SGHTA, CDR2 FQGNSA. V was cut by 5 bases and J by 0 bases, with 10 bases left in between. CDR3 amino acids: CASSPRAANTGELFF. The CDR3 nucleotides are TGTGCCAGCAGCCCCCGGGCGGCGAACACCGGGGAGCTGTTTTTT.

In its sample, this clonotype was seen many times. DNA for the CDR3: TGTGCCAGCAGTAACGCCGAGGGTCGCCACGAGCAGTACTTC. Protein: CASSNAEGRHEQYF. The chain recombines TRBV6-2 or TRBV6-3 with TRBJ2-7, with TRBD2 as a possible D gene (5 bases). The V end was cut by 5 bases, the J end by 5 bases, with 16 bases between. Germline CDR1 reads MNHEY; CDR2 reads SVGEGT. The CDR3 has 14 amino acids.

At least ten counts were recorded for this clonotype. CDR3: CASSAQATNTEAFF. The CDR3 DNA follows: TGTGCCAGCAGCGCACAGGCGACGAACACTGAAGCTTTCTTT. The chain has TRBV7-6 and TRBJ1-1, with D perhaps TRBD1 (5 bases). CDR1 and CDR2 (germline): SGHVS, FNYEAQ. Trimming shortened V by 5 bases and J by 1 base, and 11 bases separated the two germline ends. CDR3 length equals 14 residues.